This T cell receptor beta chain was profiled in a study of T cells after yellow fever vaccination. CDR1 is SGDLS and CDR2 is YYNGEE in the germline V gene. This CDR3 is 16 amino acids long. J gave up 0 bases and V 2 bases, and 5 bases lay outside the gene matches. TCRdb independently ran MiXCR on the 5' RACE reads; one entry per CDR3 protein. The sample has under 700,000 distinct CDR3 sequences, about a sixth seen once; the top ten hold roughly 17%. This clonotype occurred many times. The specimen comprised PBMCs, sampled around 5 days after the first yellow fever vaccination. The sequence was collected from a man between 18 and 29 years old who received the YFV17D yellow fever vaccine. The chain employs TRBV9 and TRBJ2-3; 8 bases are a match to TRBD2. DNA of the CDR3: TGTGCCAGCAGCGTGTTCGGGGGGGCTAGCACAGATACGCAGTATTTT. Translated, it gives CASSVFGGASTDTQYF.